The 20 T cell receptor beta chains given below trace back to one sample, sequenced in a study of blood T cell repertoires in COVID-19. Sequenced by immunoSEQ multiplex PCR; TCRdb stores in-frame clones only, minus some. The sample includes about 180,000 clones, approximately 82% of them seen just once. The sample comprised peripheral blood. The receptors come from an elderly woman with active or convalescent COVID-19.

The chain is built from TRBV5-1 and TRBJ1-5; D might be TRBD1 (6 bases). Trimming left V 1 base short and J 5 bases short, with 10 bases between. Germline loops: CDR1 SGHRS, CDR2 YFSETQ. This CDR3 contains 14 residues. The CDR3 protein is CASSLTGSDQPQHF. The CDR3 DNA follows: TGCGCCAGCAGCTTGACAGGGTCAGATCAGCCCCAGCATTTT.

V usage is TRBV19 and J usage is TRBJ1-1; D remains unclear. The CDR3 has 13 residues. The germline V gene has CDR1 LNHDA and CDR2 SQIVND (reference sequence). Trimming took off 7 bases at V and 2 bases at J, with 11 bases between the two ends. Here the CDR3 reads CASKAQLNTEAFF. The CDR3 coding sequence is TGTGCCAGTAAGGCACAGTTAAACACTGAAGCTTTCTTT.

The gene calls are TRBV3-1 (or the pseudogene TRBV3-2) and TRBJ1-1; TRBD1 matches 9 bases. Germline V lookup: CDR1 LGHDT, CDR2 YNNKEL (reference sequence). V shed 7 bases and J 6 bases; nucleotides not matched to a gene: 9. The CDR3 is made up of 14 amino acids. In nucleotides, the CDR3 is TGTGCCAGCACGGTTACCACAGGGGGCCCTGAAGCTTTCTTT. This sequence encodes CASTVTTGGPEAFF.

The V gene is TRBV5-1, the J gene TRBJ2-3, with 8 nucleotides matching TRBD2. V lost 4 bases, J lost 3 bases, and 4 bases stayed unmatched. In germline, CDR1 is SGHRS, CDR2 YFSETQ. This CDR3 spans 14 amino acids. The CDR3 coding sequence is TGCGCCAGCAGCCCGGGAGGGTGGACAGATACGCAGTATTTT. It is translated as CASSPGGWTDTQYF.

The CDR3 nucleotides are TGTGCCAGCAGTTTCCCAGGGGTCACAGATACGCAGTATTTT. This codes for CASSFPGVTDTQYF. This rearrangement joins TRBV27 to TRBJ2-3; D perhaps matches TRBD1 (6 bases). Germline V lookup: CDR1 MNHEY, CDR2 SMNVEV (reference sequence). Trimming removed 3 bases at V and 2 bases at J, with 9 bases between. CDR3 size: 14 residues.

The chain is built from TRBV7-9 and TRBJ2-1, with TRBD2 matching over 9 bases. Germline CDR1 and CDR2: SEHNR and FQNEAQ (reference sequence). V gave up 1 base and J gave up 5 bases; unmatched junction bases: 12. The CDR3 is 18 amino acids. CDR3 sequence: CASSLVGRLAGLNNEQFF. CDR3 coding DNA: TGTGCCAGCAGCTTAGTCGGTCGGCTAGCGGGATTGAACAATGAGCAGTTCTTC.

This clone came up once. This chain links TRBV7-9 with TRBJ2-5, with a tentative D call TRBD1 (6 bases). V lost 3 bases and J lost 5, with 13 bases in between. The CDR3 extends over 14 amino acids. The germline gives CDR1 SEHNR, CDR2 FQNEAQ (reference sequence). The CDR3 loop reads CASSFQGFLETQYF. CDR3 in DNA: TGTGCCAGCAGCTTTCAGGGGTTTCTGGAGACCCAGTACTTC. The variable domain in full, with the rest retrieved from reference TRBV7-9 and TRBJ2-5, is DTGVSQNPRHKITKRGQNVTFRCDPISEHNRLYWYRQTLGQGPEFLTYFQNEAQLEKSRLLSDRFSAERPKGSFSTLEIQRTEQGDSAMYLCASSFQGFLETQYFGPGTRLLVL.

The chain combines TRBV9 with TRBJ2-2; a weak D match, TRBD1 (6 bases). The CDR3 spans 16 residues. Germline lookup yields CDR1 SGDLS and CDR2 YYNGEE. V was shortened by 2 bases and J by 7 bases, with 18 bases between the two germline ends. This CDR3 reads CASSVSYRQASGELFF. Here the CDR3 DNA reads TGTGCCAGCAGCGTTTCGTATAGACAGGCGAGCGGGGAGCTGTTTTTT. Drawing the rest from reference TRBV9 and TRBJ2-2, the complete variable domain is DSGVTQTPKHLITATGQRVTLRCSPRSGDLSVYWYQQSLDQGLQFLIQYYNGEERAKGNILERFSAQQFPDLHSELNLSSLELGDSALYFCASSVSYRQASGELFFGEGSRLTVL.

The CDR3 DNA is TGTGCCAGCAGACGGGACAGGGCCCCTTCGAACGGGGAGCTGTTTTTT. It encodes CASRRDRAPSNGELFF. The V and J genes are TRBV5-6 and TRBJ2-2; 9 bases fit TRBD1. The CDR3 length is 16 residues. V dropped 5 bases and J dropped 7; count of bases not matched to a gene: 12. Germline assignment: CDR1 SGHDT and CDR2 YYEEEE.

The V gene is TRBV9, the J gene TRBJ2-1, with unresolved D. Germline values: CDR1 SGDLS, CDR2 YYNGEE. The CDR3 covers 14 residues. Trimming took 0 bases from V and 1 from J, leaving 5 bases between them. The CDR3 here is CASSVAFSYNEQFF. The CDR3 region has the DNA TGTGCCAGCAGCGTAGCATTTTCCTACAATGAGCAGTTCTTC.

The chain carries TRBV24-1 and TRBJ2-1, with D perhaps matching TRBD2 (5 bases). Trimming cost V 6 bases and J 9 bases, with 14 bases left between them. The CDR3 is made up of 13 amino acids. Germline values: CDR1 KGHDR, CDR2 SFDVKD. CDR3 coding DNA: TGTGCCACCAGTTCGGGAATTTCCTTTGAGCAGTTCTTC. Amino acid sequence: CATSSGISFEQFF.

In its sample, this clone was seen a few times. The V gene is TRBV27, the J gene TRBJ1-6; 10 bases are a match to TRBD1. CDR3 size: 16 residues. Trimming at V came to 0 bases and at J to 8 bases, leaving 4 bases not matched to a gene. CDR1 is MNHEY and CDR2 is SMNVEV in the germline V gene (reference sequence). In DNA form, the CDR3 reads TGTGCCAGCAGTTTATCGACAGGGGGCAGGGATTCACCCCTCCACTTT. Translation gives CASSLSTGGRDSPLHF.

The rearrangement uses TRBV3-1 (or the pseudogene TRBV3-2) and TRBJ2-2; 11 nucleotides line up with TRBD2. Germline V CDR1 and CDR2: LGHDT, YNNKEL (reference sequence). This CDR3 has 17 residues. J gave up 5 bases and V 0 bases, and 5 bases lay outside the gene matches. This CDR3 reads CASSQERSGRVTGELFF. DNA for the CDR3: TGTGCCAGCAGCCAAGAGCGTAGCGGGAGGGTAACCGGGGAGCTGTTTTTT.

The CDR3 DNA sequence: TGCGCCAGCAGCGAAGGCGGGACAGGGAATTCACCCCTCCACTTT. It specifies CASSEGGTGNSPLHF. The rearrangement uses TRBV5-1 and TRBJ1-6; 9 nucleotides align to TRBD1. The CDR3 spans 15 residues. From germline, CDR1 is SGHRS and CDR2 YFSETQ. V lost 4 bases, J lost 7 bases, and 6 bases stayed unmatched.

The chain combines TRBV29-1 with TRBJ1-1; D might be TRBD1 (6 bases). CDR1 and CDR2 from the germline V gene are SQVTM and ANQGSEA. The CDR3 has 13 amino acids. Trimming removed 5 bases at V and 4 bases at J, with 14 bases between. CDR3 region: CSVLQGYGTEAFF. In DNA, the CDR3 is TGCAGCGTTTTACAGGGTTACGGCACTGAAGCTTTCTTT.

The chain links TRBV10-1 to TRBJ2-1; D perhaps matches TRBD2 (6 bases). This CDR3 spans 14 amino acids. The V end lost 3 bases, the J end lost 4 bases, and 10 bases lay between the germline ends. Looked up from germline, CDR1 is WNHNN and CDR2 is SYGVQD (reference sequence). The CDR3 loop reads CASSEISGYNEQFF. The CDR3 region has the DNA TGCGCCAGCAGTGAAATTAGCGGATACAATGAGCAGTTCTTC.

The chain joins TRBV6-1 to TRBJ2-3, with D possibly being TRBD1 (6 bases). The ends were cut back, 10 bases at V and 4 bases at J, with 15 bases in the middle. The CDR3 runs 13 residues. The germline CDR1 and CDR2 sequences are MNHNS and SASEGT. CDR3 bases: TGTGCCATCCGGGACACGGGTCCAGATACGCAGTATTTT. Amino acid sequence: CAIRDTGPDTQYF.

J is TRBJ1-1 and V is TRBV27; D is possibly TRBD1 (6 bases). Germline values: CDR1 MNHEY, CDR2 SMNVEV (reference sequence). The V end was cut by 5 bases, the J end by 4 bases, with 17 bases between. The CDR3 length is 15 residues. The CDR3 coding sequence is TGTGCCAGCAGTGACGAGGGAGGGGGGGCCACTGAAGCTTTCTTT. This codes for CASSDEGGGATEAFF.

The genes are TRBV19 and TRBJ1-2, with TRBD1 identical over 9 bases. The germline V gene encodes CDR1 LNHDA and CDR2 SQIVND (reference sequence). After removal of 4 bases from V and 6 bases from J, the junction contained 6 bases not matched to a gene. The CDR3 extends over 14 amino acids. For the CDR3, the DNA is TGTGCCAGTAGTAGACAGGGACAGGGCCATGGCTACACCTTC. Encoded protein: CASSRQGQGHGYTF.

This clone has a handful of counts. The genes are TRBV5-4 and TRBJ1-1; 8 bases match TRBD1. Germline values: CDR1 SGHNT, CDR2 YYREEE (reference sequence). The CDR3 is 16 amino acids. With 0 bases clipped from V and 8 bases from J, the junction kept 12 bases outside the gene matches. The CDR3 nucleotides are TGTGCCAGCAGCTTGGGGGCAGGGGGCCTTGTGGTGGAAGCTTTCTTT. Protein: CASSLGAGGLVVEAFF.